Here is one T cell receptor (beta chain) with its context. No antigen is known for it. This entry comes from a study of T cell repertoires in cytomegalovirus infection. Findings and caveats of the study: Cumulative frequency of public TCR beta families picked out carriers of CMV plus the relevant HLA.

TCRdb fed the reads into MiXCR, producing one record per CDR3 protein. Of approximately 730,000 distinct CDR3 sequences in the sample, roughly 30% were seen once. Here the sequenced sample was cultured PBMCs, taken from culture after CMV antigen stimulation. This TCR was sampled from a human donor in good health (CMV status not recorded). Some clones in this sample may be carry-over from other donors' samples.

CDR3 in amino acids: CAISEGTAFEAFF. CDR3 sequence (DNA): TGTGCCATCAGTGAAGGGACAGCCTTTGAAGCTTTCTTT. The chain carries TRBV10-3 and TRBJ1-1, with 7 nucleotides matching TRBD1. The CDR3 has 13 amino acids. Germline CDR1 reads ENHRY; CDR2 reads SYGVKD. With 3 bases clipped from V and 7 bases from J, the junction kept 5 bases outside the gene matches.